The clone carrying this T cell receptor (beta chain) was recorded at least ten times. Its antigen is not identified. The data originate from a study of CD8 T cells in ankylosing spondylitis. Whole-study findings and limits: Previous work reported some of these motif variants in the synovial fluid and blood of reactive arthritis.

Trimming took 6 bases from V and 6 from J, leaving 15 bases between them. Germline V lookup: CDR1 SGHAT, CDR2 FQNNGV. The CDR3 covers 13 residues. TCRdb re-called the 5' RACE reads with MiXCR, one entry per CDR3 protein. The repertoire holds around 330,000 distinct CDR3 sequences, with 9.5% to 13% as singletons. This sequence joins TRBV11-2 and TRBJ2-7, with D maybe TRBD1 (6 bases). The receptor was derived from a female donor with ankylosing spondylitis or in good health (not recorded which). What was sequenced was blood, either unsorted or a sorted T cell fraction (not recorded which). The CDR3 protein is CASSLQGFGEQYF. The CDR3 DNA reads TGTGCCAGCAGTTTACAGGGTTTTGGCGAGCAGTACTTC.